This is a list of T cell receptor beta chains from one sample in a study of OX40 agonist ivuxolimab in advanced cancers. Here immunoSEQ multiplex PCR was the method, and the copy in TCRdb shows in-frame clones only, minus some. The table records 72,000 or so clones, about 86% of them present only once. This specimen was CD4+ or CD8+ T cells sorted from blood, taken in a trial of the OX40 agonist ivuxolimab. The receptors come from an adult with an advanced solid tumor such as melanoma, head and neck, liver or kidney cancer. Each CDR3 is given with its conserved first and last residue. Fields, in order: D gene, V gene, J gene, clone size, CDR3 protein, CDR3 DNA. A D gene is named only where the DNA matches it firmly. Clone sizes are given selectively: once, few, many, or a class where the clone is expanded.

>TRBD1|TRBV15|TRBJ2-1|.
CATSRTPGQDNNEQFF
TGTGCCACCAGCAGGACACCGGGACAGGACAACAATGAGCAGTTCTTC
>.|TRBV5-6|TRBJ1-1|.
CASSVDPKGAEAFF
TGTGCCAGCAGCGTTGACCCCAAAGGCGCTGAAGCTTTCTTT
>.|TRBV5-1|TRBJ1-1|.
CASSEGLGTEAFF
TGCGCCAGCAGCGAGGGTTTGGGCACTGAAGCTTTCTTT
>.|TRBV7-7|TRBJ2-5|.
CASSLLSAEETQYF
TGTGCTAGCAGCTTACTTAGCGCCGAAGAGACCCAGTACTTC
>.|TRBV7-9|TRBJ1-2|.
CASSLVRGADGYTF
TGTGCCAGCAGCTTAGTTAGGGGGGCCGATGGCTACACCTTC
>.|TRBV30|TRBJ1-1|.
CAWRSGFFTEAFF
TGTGCCTGGCGGTCGGGATTTTTCACTGAAGCTTTCTTT
>TRBD1|TRBV7-9|TRBJ2-2|.
CASSPATGAGELFF
TGTGCCAGCAGCCCAGCCACAGGGGCGGGGGAGCTGTTTTTT
>.|TRBV2|TRBJ2-7|.
CASERWRGEQYF
TGTGCCAGCGAACGGTGGAGAGGCGAGCAGTACTTC
>.|TRBV7-3|TRBJ2-2|.
CASSLSSAGPVGGELFF
TGTGCCAGCAGCTTAAGTTCAGCGGGCCCGGTTGGTGGGGAGCTGTTTTTT
>.|TRBV1|TRBJ2-6|.
CTSSQSRANVLTF
TGCACCAGCAGTCAAAGTCGGGCCAACGTCCTGACTTTC
>TRBD1|TRBV19|TRBJ1-1|.
CASSKSTGNGAAFF
TGTGCCAGTAGTAAATCGACAGGGAACGGTGCAGCTTTCTTT
>.|TRBV2|TRBJ1-4|.
CASAGSRLATNEKLFF
TGTGCCAGCGCAGGTTCCCGACTTGCAACTAATGAAAAACTGTTTTTT
>TRBD2|TRBV11-1|TRBJ2-4|.
CASSRRPIAGGGIQYF
TGTGCCAGCAGCCGCCGACCTATAGCGGGAGGGGGGATTCAGTACTTC
>.|TRBV11-2|TRBJ1-3|.
CASSLVLLENTIYF
TGTGCCAGCAGCTTAGTACTCCTGGAAAACACCATATATTTT
>.|TRBV5-1|TRBJ1-2|.
CASSLGRGNYGYTF
TGCGCCAGCAGCTTGGGTCGTGGCAACTATGGCTACACCTTC
>TRBD1|TRBV7-2|TRBJ1-2|.
CASSPDGTGVRVYGYTF
TGTGCCAGCAGCCCCGACGGGACAGGGGTGAGGGTCTATGGCTACACCTTC
>.|TRBV6-1|TRBJ1-5|.
CASSEHQAGQHF
TGTGCCAGCAGTGAACACCAGGCCGGTCAGCATTTT
>.|TRBV19|TRBJ2-2|.
CAAAKTGRITGELFF
TGTGCCGCAGCCAAGACAGGGAGGATCACCGGGGAGCTGTTTTTT
>.|TRBV6-1|TRBJ2-3|.
CASSAQSDTQYF
TGTGCCAGCAGTGCCCAGTCGGATACGCAGTATTTT
>.|TRBV7-2|TRBJ2-7|.
CASRQTRGDSYEQYF
TGTGCCAGCCGCCAGACCAGGGGAGACTCCTACGAGCAGTACTTC
>.|TRBV7-3|TRBJ1-5|few
CACKRGLYSNQPQHF
TGTGCCTGCAAAAGGGGTCTGTATAGCAATCAGCCCCAGCATTTT
>.|TRBV7-8|TRBJ1-1|.
CASSLGAGTTEAFF
TGTGCCAGCAGCTTAGGGGCAGGGACCACTGAAGCTTTCTTT